Following are 16 T cell receptor beta chains from one sample sequenced in a study of blood T cell repertoires in COVID-19. The method was immunoSEQ multiplex PCR; TCRdb's version includes in-frame clones alone and lacks a portion of them. The data contain about 200,000 clones, more than 80% of them singletons. The sample consisted of peripheral blood. Receptors were obtained from a woman aged 80 or over with acute or convalescent COVID-19.

The V call is TRBV2, the J call TRBJ1-4; TRBD1 aligns across 7 bases. Germline loops: CDR1 SNHLY, CDR2 FYNNEI. Trimming at V came to 3 bases and at J to 8 bases, leaving 12 bases not matched to a gene. The CDR3 length is 16 residues. CDR3 nucleotides: TGTGCCAGCAGTGAGCCCAGGGACAGAGGAGGGGAAAAACTGTTTTTT. This sequence encodes CASSEPRDRGGEKLFF. Looking up the rest from reference TRBV2 and TRBJ1-4 gives the full variable domain: EPEVTQTPSHQVTQMGQEVILRCVPISNHLYFYWYRQILGQKVEFLVSFYNNEISEKSEIFDDQFSVERPDGSNFTLKIRSTKLEDSAMYFCASSEPRDRGGEKLFFGSGTQLSVL.

This clone was seen once. At the DNA level, this CDR3 is encoded by other sequences in the same sample as well. The chain couples TRBV30 to TRBJ1-1, with D possibly being TRBD1 (5 bases). CDR1 and CDR2 (germline): GTSNPN, SVGIG (reference sequence). The CDR3 is 13 residues long. The V and J ends lost 3 bases and 1 base respectively, with 9 bases between them. CDR3 in amino acids: CAWSAQANTEAFF. CDR3 DNA sequence: TGTGCCTGGAGCGCACAGGCGAACACTGAAGCTTTCTTT.

In its sample, this clone was seen once. The chain couples TRBV6-4 to TRBJ2-3; a possible D gene is TRBD2 (7 bases). The CDR3 covers 16 residues. Germline CDR1 MRHNA, CDR2 SNTAGT. The V and J ends lost 2 bases and 3 bases respectively, with 15 bases between them. The CDR3 DNA follows: TGTGCCAGCAGTGACGGACGGGGGGCCGTAACAGATACGCAGTATTTT. Amino acid sequence: CASSDGRGAVTDTQYF.

This chain joins TRBV6-5 and TRBJ2-2, with D perhaps matching TRBD1 (6 bases). The germline V gene encodes CDR1 MNHEY and CDR2 SVGAGI. The CDR3 has 15 amino acids. Trimming removed 1 base from V and 5 bases from J, with 11 bases in between. The CDR3 loop is CASSYLGAPTGELFF. The CDR3, as DNA: TGTGCCAGCAGTTACTTGGGGGCGCCAACCGGGGAGCTGTTTTTT.

This chain joins TRBV6-5 and TRBJ1-5, with D tentatively TRBD1 (6 bases). Germline CDR1 MNHEY, CDR2 SVGAGI. The V end lost 5 bases, the J end lost 0 bases, and 11 bases lay between the germline ends. This CDR3 comprises 15 residues. Written as DNA, the CDR3 is TGTGCCAGCAGTCGGGACAATTATAGCAATCAGCCCCAGCATTTT. Its translation is CASSRDNYSNQPQHF.

This clone has just a few counts. The chain joins TRBV19 to TRBJ1-5, with 9 bases fitting TRBD1. CDR3 length: 16 amino acids. V shed 3 bases, J shed 2 bases, and the junction held 5 bases outside the gene matches. The germline V gene has CDR1 LNHDA and CDR2 SQIVND (reference sequence). This CDR3 reads CASSIHRGLGNQPQHF. CDR3 bases: TGTGCCAGTAGTATCCACAGGGGGCTGGGCAATCAGCCCCAGCATTTT.

The gene calls are TRBV5-6 and TRBJ2-5; 12 bases match TRBD2. V shed 2 bases and J 5 bases; nucleotides not matched to a gene: 4. The germline V gene encodes CDR1 SGHDT and CDR2 YYEEEE. The CDR3 spans 15 residues. In DNA, the CDR3 is TGTGCCAGCAGCTTTGGGACTAGCGGGTTCGAGACCCAGTACTTC. This codes for CASSFGTSGFETQYF. The full variable domain, with the rest looked up from reference TRBV5-6 and TRBJ2-5, is DAGVTQSPTHLIKTRGQQVTLRCSPKSGHDTVSWYQQALGQGPQFIFQYYEEEERQRGNFPDRFSGHQFPNYSSELNVNALLLGDSALYLCASSFGTSGFETQYFGPGTRLLVL.

The V gene is TRBV6-2 or TRBV6-3, the J gene TRBJ1-2; tentatively, D is TRBD1 (6 bases). This CDR3 comprises 14 residues. The V end lost 0 bases, the J end lost 7 bases, and 12 bases lay between the germline ends. Germline V gene sequence: CDR1 MNHEY, CDR2 SVGEGT. The CDR3 coding sequence is TGTGCCAGCAGTTACTCGGGACATGGAAGTGGCTACACCTTC. This codes for CASSYSGHGSGYTF.

The chain links TRBV5-5 to TRBJ1-1, with 8 bases lining up with TRBD1. Germline V gene lookup returns CDR1 SGHKS and CDR2 YYEKEE (reference sequence). The CDR3 consists of 14 residues. Losses at the gene ends were 4 bases for V and 7 bases for J; bases not matched to a gene: 9. The CDR3 DNA follows: TGTGCCAGCAGCCCCAGGGGGCAGGAGAATGAAGCTTTCTTT. Translated, it gives CASSPRGQENEAFF.

The rearrangement joins TRBV6-5 to TRBJ1-1, with a tentative D call TRBD1 (5 bases). The V and J ends lost 4 bases and 6 bases respectively, with 18 bases between them. The CDR3 consists of 15 residues. Germline CDR1 MNHEY, CDR2 SVGAGI. The CDR3 DNA sequence: TGTGCCAGCAGTTCCACTTGGAGGGGAACAGCTGAAGCTTTCTTT. Translated, it gives CASSSTWRGTAEAFF.

A few counts support this clone. The chain uses TRBV7-3 and TRBJ1-6, with D unresolved. Trimming removed 5 bases from V and 7 bases from J, with 12 bases in between. CDR1 is SGHTA and CDR2 is FQGTGA in the germline V gene. CDR3 length equals 14 residues. CDR3 loop: CASSLNPGNSPLHF. The CDR3 region has the DNA TGTGCCAGCAGCCTTAATCCGGGGAATTCACCCCTCCACTTT.

The chain carries TRBV30 and TRBJ1-2, with no clear D. The CDR3 runs to 15 residues. Per the germline V gene, CDR1 is GTSNPN and CDR2 is SVGIG (reference sequence). The V and J ends lost 7 bases and 0 bases respectively, with 18 bases between them. The CDR3 protein is CASTSPGRSNYGYTF. The CDR3 coding sequence is TGTGCCTCGACCTCCCCTGGCAGGTCTAACTATGGCTACACCTTC. The variable domain in full, with the rest retrieved from reference TRBV30 and TRBJ1-2, is SQTIHQWPATLVQPVGSPLSLECTVEGTSNPNLYWYRQAAGRGLQLLFYSVGIGQISSEVPQNLSASRPQDRQFILSSKKLLLSDSGFYLCASTSPGRSNYGYTFGSGTRLTVV.

The CDR3 loop is CASSEAGGAGELFF. CDR3 sequence (DNA): TGTGCCAGCAGCGAGGCGGGTGGAGCCGGGGAGCTGTTTTTT. The chain is built from TRBV9 and TRBJ2-2; tentatively, D is TRBD2 (5 bases). The CDR3 has 14 amino acids. V dropped 3 bases and J dropped 6 bases, with 12 bases sitting between them. Germline V gene data show CDR1 as SGDLS and CDR2 as YYNGEE.

This sequence joins TRBV6-6 and TRBJ1-6; no definite D call. Trimming took 0 bases from V and 10 from J, leaving 10 bases between them. Per germline, CDR1 MNHNY and CDR2 SVGAGI (reference sequence). This CDR3 has 14 amino acids. The CDR3 coding sequence is TGTGCCAGCAGTTACTCGCGCGGAAGCTCACCCCTCCACTTT. This translates into CASSYSRGSSPLHF.

A note on this clone: Its ends do not fully match the called genes, so a read error is possible. This sequence joins TRBV7-7 and TRBJ1-4; D is undetermined. The CDR3 is made up of 14 amino acids. Germline CDR1 SSHAT, CDR2 FNYEAQ (reference sequence). CDR3 nucleotides: TGTGCTAGCAGCCTTGTCGGGAGAGGGGAAAAACTGTTTTTT. It specifies CASSLVGRGEKLFF.

The rearrangement uses TRBV25-1 and TRBJ1-3; D might be TRBD1 (5 bases). V was trimmed by 4 bases and J by 0 bases, leaving 10 bases between them. Per the germline V gene, CDR1 is MGHDK and CDR2 is SYGVNS. The CDR3 loop spans 15 amino acids. In DNA, the CDR3 is TGTGCCAGCAGTGGGGGCAGCGTCTCTGGAAACACCATATATTTT. As protein: CASSGGSVSGNTIYF.